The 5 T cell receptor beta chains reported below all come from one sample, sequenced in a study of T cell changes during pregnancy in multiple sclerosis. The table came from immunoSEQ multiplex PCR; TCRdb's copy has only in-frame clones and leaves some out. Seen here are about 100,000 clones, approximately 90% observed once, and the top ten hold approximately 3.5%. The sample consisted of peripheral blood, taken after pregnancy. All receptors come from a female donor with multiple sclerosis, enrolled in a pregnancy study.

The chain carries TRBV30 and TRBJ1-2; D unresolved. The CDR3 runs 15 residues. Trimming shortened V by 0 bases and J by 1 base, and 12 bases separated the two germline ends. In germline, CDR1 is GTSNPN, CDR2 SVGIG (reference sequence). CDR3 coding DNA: TGTGCCTGGAGTGTACTTCCTGGAGATAACTATGGCTACACCTTC. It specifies CAWSVLPGDNYGYTF.

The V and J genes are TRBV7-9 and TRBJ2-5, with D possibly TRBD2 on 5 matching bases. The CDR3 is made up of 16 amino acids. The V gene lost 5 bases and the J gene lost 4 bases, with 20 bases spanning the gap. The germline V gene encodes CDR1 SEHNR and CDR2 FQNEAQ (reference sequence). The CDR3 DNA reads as TGTGCCAGCAGCGACCATTTTGGAGGCCTCCCAGAGACCCAGTACTTC. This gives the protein CASSDHFGGLPETQYF.

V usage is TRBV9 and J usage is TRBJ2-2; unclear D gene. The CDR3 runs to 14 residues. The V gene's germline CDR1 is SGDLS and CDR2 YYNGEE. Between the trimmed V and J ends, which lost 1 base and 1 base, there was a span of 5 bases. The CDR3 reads CASSVQLNTGELFF. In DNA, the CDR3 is TGTGCCAGCAGCGTACAACTGAACACCGGGGAGCTGTTTTTT. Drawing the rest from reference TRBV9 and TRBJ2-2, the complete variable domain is DSGVTQTPKHLITATGQRVTLRCSPRSGDLSVYWYQQSLDQGLQFLIQYYNGEERAKGNILERFSAQQFPDLHSELNLSSLELGDSALYFCASSVQLNTGELFFGEGSRLTVL.

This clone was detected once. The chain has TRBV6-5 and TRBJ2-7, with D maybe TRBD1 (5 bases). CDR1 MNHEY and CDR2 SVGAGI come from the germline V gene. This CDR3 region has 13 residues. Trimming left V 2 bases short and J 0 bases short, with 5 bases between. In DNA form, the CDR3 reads TGTGCCAGCAGTTACGACAGCTCCTACGAGCAGTACTTC. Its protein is CASSYDSSYEQYF.

CDR3 protein: CASRYDGGYETQYF. In DNA, the CDR3 is TGCGCCAGCAGATATGACGGAGGCTACGAGACCCAGTACTTC. The rearrangement links TRBV5-1 to TRBJ2-5, with TRBD2 as a possible D gene (5 bases). This CDR3 contains 14 residues. The germline CDR1 and CDR2 sequences are SGHRS and YFSETQ. V shed 5 bases and J shed 5 bases, with 16 bases lying between them.